This T cell receptor beta chain was sequenced in a study of shared clonotypes between healthy human individuals. Terminally differentiated effector memory CD45RA+ cells were excluded by CCR7 positive selection of CD45RO-negative cells. Data came from immunoSEQ multiplex PCR; TCRdb stores just in-frame clones and leaves some out. The sample lists some 2,100,000 clones, under 95% occurring once. The study, taken as a whole, reports: A handful of donors had around 5% of their naive CD4 clonotypes in common. Tissue TCR repertoires likely differ from these blood-only repertoires.

As regards this clone: What it binds is unknown.

Sequencing was done on a sample of naive CD8+ T cells from PBMCs. The receptor comes from a man aged 18 to 30 in good health. Some clones in this sample may be carry-over from other donors' samples.

The DNA for the CDR3 is TGTGCCAGCAGCAATACGCCCCAAACCTACGAGCAGTACTTC. Translated: CASSNTPQTYEQYF. The rearrangement joins TRBV7-9 to TRBJ2-7; D ambiguous. The V gene lost 5 bases and the J gene lost 2 bases, with 13 bases spanning the gap. The length of the CDR3 is 14 residues. Per the germline V gene, CDR1 is SEHNR and CDR2 is FQNEAQ (reference sequence).